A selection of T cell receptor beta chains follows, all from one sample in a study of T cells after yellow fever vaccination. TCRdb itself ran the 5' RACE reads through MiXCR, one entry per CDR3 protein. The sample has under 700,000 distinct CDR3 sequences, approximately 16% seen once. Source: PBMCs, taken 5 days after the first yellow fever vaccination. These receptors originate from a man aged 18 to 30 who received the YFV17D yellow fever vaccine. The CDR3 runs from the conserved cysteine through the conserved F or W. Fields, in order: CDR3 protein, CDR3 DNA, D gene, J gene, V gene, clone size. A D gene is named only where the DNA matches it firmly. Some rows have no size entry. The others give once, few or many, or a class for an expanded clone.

CASSPFGAGERDTQYF	TGTGCCAGCAGCCCGTTCGGGGCGGGGGAGAGAGATACGCAGTATTTT	TRBD2	TRBJ2-3	TRBV5-6	-
CASSLRPAPADGELFF	TGTGCCAGCAGCTTAAGACCGGCGCCAGCGGACGGGGAGCTGTTTTTT	-	TRBJ2-2	TRBV7-3	few
CASTPGWGGGGELFF	TGTGCCAGCACCCCGGGTTGGGGGGGTGGCGGGGAGCTGTTTTTT	TRBD2	TRBJ2-2	TRBV28	few
CASSLIAGAYTDTQYF	TGTGCCAGCAGTCTAATAGCGGGGGCCTACACAGATACGCAGTATTTT	TRBD2	TRBJ2-3	TRBV2	-
CASNNWNSPLHF	TGTGCCAGCAACAACTGGAATTCACCCCTCCACTTT	-	TRBJ1-6	TRBV13	-
CASSLVQGTAGELFF	TGTGCCAGCAGCTTAGTGCAAGGGACAGCCGGGGAGCTGTTTTTT	TRBD1	TRBJ2-2	TRBV7-6	-
CSASPSGGTNGYTF	TGCAGTGCTAGCCCAAGCGGGGGGACTAATGGCTACACCTTC	-	TRBJ1-2	TRBV20-1	-
CSVAGVSGGAHNEQFF	TGCAGCGTGGCTGGGGTCAGCGGGGGGGCCCACAATGAGCAGTTCTTC	TRBD2	TRBJ2-1	TRBV29-1	-
CASSVGTGGLHTGELFF	TGTGCCAGCAGCGTAGGGACAGGGGGATTACACACCGGGGAGCTGTTTTTT	TRBD1	TRBJ2-2	TRBV9	few
CASSLAFGGETQYF	TGTGCCAGCAGCTTAGCTTTTGGCGGGGAGACCCAGTACTTC	-	TRBJ2-5	TRBV11-2	-
CASSLAPSSGGSLSYEQYF	TGTGCCAGCAGCTTAGCGCCAAGTAGCGGGGGTAGCCTGTCCTACGAGCAGTACTTC	TRBD2	TRBJ2-7	TRBV7-8	few
CASGQGITDTQYF	TGTGCCAGCGGACAGGGCATTACAGATACGCAGTATTTT	TRBD1	TRBJ2-3	TRBV12-3/TRBV12-4	many
CASSSTGALNTEAFF	TGTGCCAGCAGCTCGACCGGGGCCTTGAACACTGAAGCTTTCTTT	-	TRBJ1-1	TRBV11-3	-
CASTGDFGYGYTF	TGCGCCAGCACCGGGGATTTCGGCTATGGCTACACCTTC	-	TRBJ1-2	TRBV5-1	few
CASSPGNSPETQYF	TGTGCCAGCTCACCAGGGAACAGCCCGGAGACCCAGTACTTC	-	TRBJ2-5	TRBV18	few
CAARIGGPLYGYTF	TGTGCCGCACGGATTGGGGGGCCCCTTTATGGCTACACCTTC	-	TRBJ1-2	TRBV12-3/TRBV12-4	-
CASSLAGLRSYNEQFF	TGCGCCAGCAGCTTGGCGGGGTTGAGATCCTACAATGAGCAGTTCTTC	-	TRBJ2-1	TRBV5-1	once
CASSESFGRLAGYQETQYF	TGCGCCAGCAGTGAGTCCTTTGGGAGACTAGCGGGATACCAAGAGACCCAGTACTTC	TRBD2	TRBJ2-5	TRBV10-1	-
CASSSQGGSDQPQHF	TGCGCCAGCAGCTCCCAGGGGGGATCCGACCAGCCCCAGCATTTT	TRBD1	TRBJ1-5	TRBV5-1	-
CASSFMGGQPQHF	TGTGCCAGCAGCTTTATGGGCGGTCAGCCCCAGCATTTT	-	TRBJ1-5	TRBV7-2	few
CASNLLAPSYNEQFF	TGCGCCAGTAACCTACTAGCGCCGTCCTACAATGAGCAGTTCTTC	TRBD2	TRBJ2-1	TRBV5-1	few
CASSPRDRETRETQYF	TGTGCCAGCAGCCCCCGGGACAGGGAAACGCGGGAGACCCAGTACTTC	TRBD1	TRBJ2-5	TRBV3-1	few
CASSLTQAGASMNTQYF	TGCGCCAGCAGCTTAACCCAAGCGGGGGCCTCCATGAATACGCAGTATTTT	TRBD2	TRBJ2-3	TRBV5-1	-
CAISESLGTEAFF	TGTGCCATCAGTGAGTCTTTGGGCACTGAAGCTTTCTTT	-	TRBJ1-1	TRBV10-3	many
CSVQPGSTDTQYF	TGCAGTGTCCAACCGGGCAGCACAGATACGCAGTATTTT	-	TRBJ2-3	TRBV20-1	few
CASSHRLNSYNEQFF	TGCGCCAGCAGCCACCGACTGAATTCCTACAATGAGCAGTTCTTC	-	TRBJ2-1	TRBV4-1	-
CASSLAQAADGYTF	TGTGCCAGCTCGCTAGCACAGGCCGCAGATGGCTACACCTTC	-	TRBJ1-2	TRBV18	-
CASSLVTGRDTQYF	TGTGCCAGCAGCTTGGTTACGGGAAGGGATACGCAGTATTTT	-	TRBJ2-3	TRBV5-4	many
CSATNRAFAEKLFF	TGCAGTGCAACCAACAGGGCTTTCGCGGAAAAACTGTTTTTT	-	TRBJ1-4	TRBV20-1	once
CASSLPVGSGELFF	TGTGCCAGCAGCTTACCGGTGGGTTCCGGGGAGCTGTTTTTT	-	TRBJ2-2	TRBV5-6	-
CASRLGTPNSPLHF	TGTGCCAGCAGACTCGGAACACCTAATTCACCCCTCCACTTT	-	TRBJ1-6	TRBV5-6	-
CASSPRGRGEANGELFF	TGTGCCAGCAGCCCCAGGGGGCGGGGGGAGGCCAACGGGGAGCTGTTTTTT	-	TRBJ2-2	TRBV11-2	-
CASSPGVPRGTQYF	TGTGCCAGCAGCCCAGGGGTCCCTCGGGGGACCCAGTACTTC	-	TRBJ2-5	TRBV7-2	few
CASSLKGLWDTGELFF	TGTGCCAGCAGTTTAAAGGGTTTATGGGACACCGGGGAGCTGTTTTTT	-	TRBJ2-2	TRBV27	-
CASSRRDTQETQYF	TGTGCCAGTAGTAGACGGGACACCCAAGAGACCCAGTACTTC	-	TRBJ2-5	TRBV19	-
CASSSTSGVEETQYF	TGCGCCAGCAGCTCCACTAGCGGGGTAGAAGAGACCCAGTACTTC	TRBD2	TRBJ2-5	TRBV5-1	-
CASIGGAGELFF	TGTGCCAGCATCGGGGGGGCCGGGGAGCTGTTTTTT	TRBD2	TRBJ2-2	TRBV6-1	few
CASSQVRDSGNTIYF	TGTGCCAGCAGCCAAGTAAGGGACTCTGGAAACACCATATATTTT	-	TRBJ1-3	TRBV3-1	few
CAISETRGLDNSPLHF	TGTGCCATCAGTGAGACCAGGGGGCTCGATAATTCACCCCTCCACTTT	TRBD1	TRBJ1-6	TRBV10-3	-
CASSLPGQGSTGELFF	TGTGCCAGCAGTTTACCGGGACAGGGGTCCACCGGGGAGCTGTTTTTT	TRBD1	TRBJ2-2	TRBV27	many
CASSLRAGVRETQYF	TGTGCCAGCAGTTTAAGGGCAGGGGTTAGAGAGACCCAGTACTTC	-	TRBJ2-5	TRBV28	-
CASSVGGIGAEAFF	TGTGCCAGCAGCGTAGGTGGGATAGGTGCTGAAGCTTTCTTT	-	TRBJ1-1	TRBV9	few
CSVASGGAKTQYF	TGCAGCGTCGCTAGCGGGGGGGCCAAGACCCAGTACTTC	TRBD2	TRBJ2-5	TRBV29-1	-
CASSPTGTLTDNEQFF	TGTGCCAGCAGCCCTACCGGGACTCTTACTGACAATGAGCAGTTCTTC	-	TRBJ2-1	TRBV11-1	-
CASSLDRRSNYGYTF	TGTGCCAGCAGCTTAGACAGGAGGTCTAACTATGGCTACACCTTC	-	TRBJ1-2	TRBV7-2	-
CASSRDTSQETQYF	TGCGCCAGCAGCCGGGACACATCCCAAGAGACCCAGTACTTC	-	TRBJ2-5	TRBV5-1	-
CASSRTGLNTEAFF	TGTGCCAGCAGCCGGACAGGACTGAACACTGAAGCTTTCTTT	TRBD1	TRBJ1-1	TRBV6-4	-
CASSQDHSNTGELFF	TGCGCCAGCAGCCAAGATCATTCAAACACCGGGGAGCTGTTTTTT	-	TRBJ2-2	TRBV4-3	few
CASSRLAGITDTQYF	TGTGCCAGCAGTCGACTAGCGGGGATCACAGATACGCAGTATTTT	TRBD2	TRBJ2-3	TRBV7-9	-
CASSSGFGRSGELFF	TGTGCCAGCAGCTCCGGATTCGGCCGAAGCGGGGAGCTGTTTTTT	-	TRBJ2-2	TRBV7-2	-
CSVGAGDQPQHF	TGCAGCGTTGGGGCAGGGGATCAGCCCCAGCATTTT	-	TRBJ1-5	TRBV29-1	many
CASSLTPGTGELFF	TGTGCCAGCAGCCTCACCCCGGGAACCGGGGAGCTGTTTTTT	-	TRBJ2-2	TRBV5-5	few
CASRPRGATDTQYF	TGTGCCAGCCGTCCCCGGGGGGCGACAGATACGCAGTATTTT	-	TRBJ2-3	TRBV11-1	once
CASSWGPPNQPQHF	TGTGCCAGCAGCTGGGGGCCCCCCAATCAGCCCCAGCATTTT	-	TRBJ1-5	TRBV7-6	-
CATGRDTSNQPQHF	TGTGCCACGGGGAGGGACACATCCAATCAGCCCCAGCATTTT	-	TRBJ1-5	TRBV6-2/TRBV6-3	once